The 30 T cell receptor beta chains below were found in one sample sequenced in a study of cytomegalovirus exposure and HLA in healthy donors. PCR was performed using 60 Vbeta and 13 Jbeta primers. Using immunoSEQ multiplex PCR, the repertoire was profiled, and TCRdb retains in-frame clones only, with some absent. This sample carries some 190,000 clones, 85% of them seen once, and the ten largest clones take 1%. Sequenced sample: PBMCs. Every receptor here comes from a boy aged 2 to 9 in good health and CMV-seronegative.

This rearrangement joins TRBV4-2 to TRBJ1-1, with 7 positions matching TRBD1. V was pared by 6 bases and J by 1 base, with 5 bases of the junction left unmatched. This CDR3 region has 14 residues. Looked up from germline, CDR1 is LGHNA and CDR2 is YNFKEQ. DNA for the CDR3: TGTGCCAGCAGACAGGGGATCTCGAACACTGAAGCTTTCTTT. It codes for CASRQGISNTEAFF.

As to this clone: Because the CDR3 is missing its conserved closing phenylalanine or tryptophan, this is likely a read error. J is TRBJ1-2 and V is TRBV7-9; TRBD1 matches 10 bases. J gave up 4 bases and V 10 bases, and 3 bases lay outside the gene matches. The CDR3 is 12 amino acids. The germline V gene encodes CDR1 SEHNR and CDR2 FQNEAQ (reference sequence). The CDR3: CATGDRGYGYTL. The CDR3 DNA sequence: TGTGCCACGGGGGACAGGGGCTATGGCTACACCCTC.

The rearrangement uses TRBV4-2 and TRBJ1-2; TRBD1 might be the D (6 bases). Germline V gives CDR1 LGHNA, CDR2 YNFKEQ. The V and J ends lost 0 bases and 2 bases respectively, with 10 bases between them. The CDR3 spans 15 residues. The CDR3 sequence: CASSQDTQGNYGYTF. CDR3 bases: TGTGCCAGCAGCCAAGATACCCAGGGGAACTATGGCTACACCTTC.

The chain joins TRBV6-1 to TRBJ2-5; 7 bases align to TRBD1. The J call is uncertain, as TRBJ2-7 better fits the DNA end. The CDR3 consists of 15 residues. CDR1 and CDR2 (germline): MNHNS, SASEGT. Here the CDR3 reads CASSEAGTAMYEQYF. The CDR3 DNA reads TGTGCCAGCAGTGAGGCCGGGACAGCGATGTACGAGCAGTACTTC.

The chain combines TRBV11-2 with TRBJ1-2, with unresolved D. This CDR3 spans 17 amino acids. The V gene lost 1 base and the J gene lost 2 bases, with 17 bases spanning the gap. Per germline, CDR1 SGHAT and CDR2 FQNNGV. The CDR3 DNA sequence: TGTGCCAGCAGCTTAGTCGGGGAGTCTATTCGCAACTATGGCTACACCTTC. Translating it yields CASSLVGESIRNYGYTF.

The V gene is TRBV28, the J gene TRBJ1-2, with D perhaps TRBD1 (5 bases). V lost 6 bases and J 2 bases, leaving 13 bases between the germline ends. Germline V lookup: CDR1 MDHEN, CDR2 SYDVKM. The CDR3 has 14 residues. The CDR3 sequence: CASRIQGGNYGYTF. CDR3 nucleotide sequence: TGTGCCAGCAGAATCCAGGGAGGGAACTATGGCTACACCTTC.

The J gene is TRBJ2-7, the V gene TRBV19, with a weak D call TRBD1 (5 bases). Germline-derived CDR1 and CDR2 are LNHDA and SQIVND (reference sequence). This CDR3 comprises 14 residues. Trimming removed 3 bases at V and 1 base at J, with 10 bases between. CDR3 sequence: CASSISGPSYEQYF. The CDR3 DNA sequence: TGTGCCAGTAGTATTTCAGGGCCGTCCTACGAGCAGTACTTC.

This chain uses TRBV15 with TRBJ2-1, with unresolved D. CDR3 length: 12 amino acids. CDR1 LNHNV and CDR2 YYDKDF come from the germline V gene (reference sequence). Trimming shortened V by 2 bases and J by 10 bases, and 9 bases separated the two germline ends. CDR3 coding DNA: TGTGCCACCAGCAGACCCTCCGGGGAGCAGTTCTTC. It is translated as CATSRPSGEQFF.

The chain uses TRBV5-1 and TRBJ1-4; 8 positions match TRBD1. Unmatched junction bases numbered 2, after V lost 1 base and J lost 6 bases. The CDR3 runs to 14 residues. CDR1 and CDR2 from the germline V gene are SGHRS and YFSETQ. Here the CDR3 DNA reads TGCGCCAGCAGCTTGACAGGGGGGGATGAAAAACTGTTTTTT. Amino acids: CASSLTGGDEKLFF. The variable domain in full, with the rest retrieved from reference TRBV5-1 and TRBJ1-4, is KAGVTQTPRYLIKTRGQQVTLSCSPISGHRSVSWYQQTPGQGLQFLFEYFSETQRNKGNFPGRFSGRQFSNSRSEMNVSTLELGDSALYLCASSLTGGDEKLFFGSGTQLSVL.

The V call is TRBV18, the J call TRBJ2-7; 10 nucleotides line up with TRBD1. J was trimmed by 5 bases and V by 4 bases; bases with no gene match: 2. The germline V gene encodes CDR1 KGHSH and CDR2 LQKENI. The CDR3 length is 13 residues. CDR3 nucleotide sequence: TGTGCCAGCTCACTGGGACAGGGGAACGAGCAGTACGTC. Its translation: CASSLGQGNEQYV.

This chain links TRBV2 with TRBJ2-3; a possible D gene is TRBD2 (6 bases). Per germline, CDR1 SNHLY and CDR2 FYNNEI. The CDR3 consists of 13 residues. V lost 11 bases and J 2 bases, leaving 14 bases between the germline ends. This CDR3 reads CAGRDSPTDTQYF. DNA for the CDR3: TGTGCCGGCCGGGACTCCCCCACAGATACGCAGTATTTT.

The chain couples TRBV21-1 to TRBJ1-5; no DNA check was done on the table's D call, TRBD1. TRBV21-1 is classified as a pseudogene. This CDR3 comprises 16 residues. In nucleotides, the CDR3 is TGTGCCAGCAGCAAAACCGGGACACTTAGCAATCAGCCCCAGCATTTT. This gives the protein CASSKTGTLSNQPQHF.

The chain recombines TRBV2 with TRBJ1-4, with unresolved D. Germline CDR1 and CDR2: SNHLY and FYNNEI. The V end lost 3 bases, the J end lost 4 bases, and 15 bases lay between the germline ends. This CDR3 spans 16 amino acids. CDR3 loop: CASSEGLTRRNEKLFF. CDR3 bases: TGTGCCAGCAGTGAGGGCCTAACAAGACGTAATGAAAAACTGTTTTTT.

The V gene is TRBV7-7, the J gene TRBJ2-3, with 9 bases identical to TRBD2. The J segment lost 4 bases and the V segment lost 5 bases, leaving 7 bases of the junction unmatched. Per the germline V gene, CDR1 is SSHAT and CDR2 is FNYEAQ (reference sequence). This CDR3 has 15 amino acids. This CDR3 is CASSRSGGPADTQYF. Here the CDR3 DNA reads TGTGCCAGCAGCAGAAGCGGGGGGCCCGCAGATACGCAGTATTTT. Supplemented by reference TRBV7-7 and TRBJ2-3, the full variable domain reads GAGVSQSPRYKVTKRGQDVTLRCDPISSHATLYWYQQALGQGPEFLTYFNYEAQPDKSGLPSDRFSAERPEGSISTLTIQRTEQRDSAMYRCASSRSGGPADTQYFGPGTRLTVL.

V and J are TRBV6-1 and TRBJ2-3; D gene unclear. The CDR3 has 13 residues. The V end lost 8 bases, the J end lost 0 bases, and 9 bases lay between the germline ends. Germline CDR1 MNHNS, CDR2 SASEGT. In nucleotides, the CDR3 is TGTGCCAGCGATTACAGTAGCACAGATACGCAGTATTTT. Its protein product is CASDYSSTDTQYF.

The chain has TRBV7-8 and TRBJ2-7, with 8 bases fitting TRBD1. After removal of 5 bases from V and 0 bases from J, the junction contained 9 bases not matched to a gene. CDR3 size: 16 residues. Germline V lookup: CDR1 SGHVS, CDR2 FQNEAQ. This chain's CDR3 is CASSPRGGTGSYEQYV. The CDR3 DNA follows: TGTGCCAGCAGCCCTAGGGGCGGGACAGGCTCCTACGAGCAGTACGTC.

The V call is TRBV15, the J call TRBJ1-2; the D gene is possibly TRBD1 (6 bases). Germline-derived CDR1 and CDR2 are LNHNV and YYDKDF (reference sequence). The CDR3 loop spans 13 amino acids. Deletions cut 3 bases from V and 6 bases from J, with 11 bases between. The CDR3 DNA follows: TGTGCCACCAGCAGGCCAGGGGTGCATGGCTACACCTTC. It yields the protein CATSRPGVHGYTF.

This rearrangement joins TRBV27 to TRBJ2-1; D gene uncertain. The CDR3 has 15 residues. The V end was cut by 3 bases, the J end by 0 bases, with 9 bases between. Germline-derived CDR1 and CDR2 are MNHEY and SMNVEV (reference sequence). The CDR3 sequence: CASSFESSSYNEQFF. CDR3 bases: TGTGCCAGCAGTTTCGAATCTAGCTCCTACAATGAGCAGTTCTTC.

The chain is built from TRBV19 and TRBJ2-3; 10 nucleotides match TRBD2. The CDR3 sequence is 15 residues long. V shed 6 bases and J 4 bases; nucleotides not matched to a gene: 7. CDR1 LNHDA and CDR2 SQIVND come from the germline V gene (reference sequence). The CDR3 bases are TGTGCCAGTAGCGTATTAGCGGGGGGCCCAGATACGCAGTATTTT. The encoded protein is CASSVLAGGPDTQYF.

The rearrangement uses TRBV6-1 and TRBJ2-2, with D possibly being TRBD2 (6 bases). This CDR3 is 13 amino acids long. The germline gives CDR1 MNHNS, CDR2 SASEGT. V dropped 6 bases and J dropped 5 bases, with 10 bases sitting between them. For the CDR3, the DNA is TGTGCCAGCAGCCGGGACTTTACCGGGGAGCTGTTTTTT. This sequence encodes CASSRDFTGELFF.

The V gene is TRBV19, the J gene TRBJ2-1; 10 nucleotides line up with TRBD2. The CDR3 is 14 amino acids. Germline lookup yields CDR1 LNHDA and CDR2 SQIVND (reference sequence). V gave up 3 bases and J gave up 9 bases; unmatched junction bases: 5. CDR3 residues: CASSISGGLGEQFF. The CDR3 bases are TGTGCCAGTAGTATTAGCGGGGGGTTGGGTGAGCAGTTCTTC.

The chain recombines TRBV7-3 with TRBJ2-1, with a tentative D call TRBD2 (7 bases). The CDR3 is 15 amino acids. V was pared by 5 bases and J by 6 bases, with 17 bases between. Germline V lookup: CDR1 SGHTA, CDR2 FQGTGA. The CDR3, as DNA: TGTGCCAGCAGCCCCCCCGAGGGGGGGCGCAATGAGCAGTTCTTC. It translates to CASSPPEGGRNEQFF.

V gene TRBV2 combines with J gene TRBJ1-2; 7 bases fit TRBD1. The CDR3 has 16 amino acids. Germline lookup yields CDR1 SNHLY and CDR2 FYNNEI. V was clipped by 8 bases and J by 2 bases; unmatched bases: 14. CDR3 in DNA: TGTGCCAGCGGACAATACGCCGGGACAGACAACTATGGCTACACCTTC. The encoded protein is CASGQYAGTDNYGYTF.

The V gene is TRBV2, the J gene TRBJ1-2; D gene ambiguous. This CDR3 comprises 12 residues. Trimming pared 4 bases from V and 5 bases from J, leaving 8 bases between. The germline gives CDR1 SNHLY, CDR2 FYNNEI. In DNA form, the CDR3 reads TGTGCCAGCAGTGGAGGGAGGTATGGCTACACCTTC. It specifies CASSGGRYGYTF.

This sequence joins TRBV2 and TRBJ2-7, with 9 bases that match TRBD2. This CDR3 has 14 residues. Per germline, CDR1 SNHLY and CDR2 FYNNEI. The V and J ends lost 5 bases and 5 bases, in that order; junction bases with no gene match: 7. The CDR3 sequence is CASSKTSGVNEQYF. As DNA, the CDR3 is TGTGCCAGCAGTAAGACTAGCGGCGTCAACGAGCAGTACTTC.

J is TRBJ2-1 and V is TRBV7-9, with TRBD2 matching 8 bases. The V gene end was trimmed by 2 bases and the J gene end by 5 bases; junction bases not matched to a gene: 8. The germline CDR1 and CDR2 sequences are SEHNR and FQNEAQ (reference sequence). This CDR3 has 16 residues. The CDR3 sequence: CASSLLSGSGHNEQFF. DNA for the CDR3: TGTGCCAGCAGCTTATTAAGCGGGAGTGGCCACAATGAGCAGTTCTTC.

The sample holds a few counts of this clone. The rearrangement joins TRBV5-1 to TRBJ1-2, with 7 positions matching TRBD1. Germline lookup yields CDR1 SGHRS and CDR2 YFSETQ. The J segment lost 4 bases and the V segment lost 1 base, leaving 4 bases of the junction unmatched. The CDR3 consists of 14 residues. CDR3 protein: CASSLRTGSYGYTF. The DNA of the CDR3 is TGCGCCAGCAGCTTGCGGACAGGTTCCTATGGCTACACCTTC.

The chain uses TRBV27 and TRBJ1-2; TRBD1 matches 8 bases. CDR1 and CDR2 (germline): MNHEY, SMNVEV (reference sequence). Unmatched junction bases numbered 4, after V lost 10 bases and J lost 3 bases. This CDR3 region has 12 residues. CDR3 protein: CATTGGDYGYTF. CDR3 nucleotide sequence: TGTGCCACCACAGGGGGTGACTATGGCTACACCTTC.

The chain carries TRBV4-1 and TRBJ1-4; 9 bases map to TRBD1. Germline loops: CDR1 MGHRA, CDR2 YSYEKL. CDR3 length: 15 residues. V dropped 5 bases and J dropped 8; count of bases not matched to a gene: 9. The CDR3, as DNA: TGCGCCAGCAGCGCTCCGGGACAGGGTCGGGAAAAACTGTTTTTT. Amino acid sequence: CASSAPGQGREKLFF.

This sequence joins TRBV5-1 and TRBJ2-2; perhaps TRBD1 as D (6 bases). Trimming took 0 bases from V and 3 from J, leaving 9 bases between them. The CDR3 has 15 amino acids. The germline gives CDR1 SGHRS, CDR2 YFSETQ. Written as DNA, the CDR3 is TGCGCCAGCAGCTTGGTTACAGGGTACACCGGGGAGCTGTTTTTT. This encodes CASSLVTGYTGELFF.